These 31 T cell receptor beta chains came from one sample sequenced in a study of identical twins. TCRdb reanalysed the 5' RACE reads using MiXCR and keeps one entry per CDR3 protein. The sample lists approximately 490,000 distinct CDR3 sequences, under 25% seen once, with roughly 0.5% in the top ten. Another study also made use of these data, one on yellow fever vaccine responses in identical twins.

The sequencing sample was made of CD4+ T cells sorted from blood. The receptors stem from a woman aged 18-29 years in good health.

This clonotype appeared a few times. CDR3 coding DNA: TGTGCCAGCAGTTTCTCTGGGGATGGCTACACCTTC. It codes for CASSFSGDGYTF. The J gene is TRBJ1-2, the V gene TRBV28; D is uncertain. The CDR3 has 12 residues. Trimming cost V 3 bases and J 6 bases, with 8 bases left between them. Germline V gene data show CDR1 as MDHEN and CDR2 as SYDVKM.

The chain joins TRBV2 to TRBJ2-7; possibly TRBD2 for D (5 bases). The CDR3 sequence is 15 residues long. V lost 4 bases, J lost 0 bases, and 13 bases lay in between. CDR1 and CDR2 from the germline V gene are SNHLY and FYNNEI. CDR3 sequence (DNA): TGTGCCAGCAGTGGGCCAGCGGAGAGCTCCTACGAGCAGTACTTC. Translation: CASSGPAESSYEQYF. Looking up the rest from reference TRBV2 and TRBJ2-7 gives the full variable domain: EPEVTQTPSHQVTQMGQEVILRCVPISNHLYFYWYRQILGQKVEFLVSFYNNEISEKSEIFDDQFSVERPDGSNFTLKIRSTKLEDSAMYFCASSGPAESSYEQYFGPGTRLTVT.

This sequence joins TRBV6-1 and TRBJ2-1; a weak D match, TRBD2 (6 bases). Trimming removed 7 bases at V and 7 bases at J, with 11 bases between. Germline V gene sequence: CDR1 MNHNS, CDR2 SASEGT. The CDR3 runs to 12 residues. The CDR3 DNA follows: TGTGCCAGCAAATGGGACTTTAATGAGCAGTTCTTC. Translating it yields CASKWDFNEQFF.

This clonotype was recorded at least ten times. V gene TRBV20-1 combines with J gene TRBJ2-1; maybe TRBD2 (7 bases). V lost 5 bases and J 6 bases, leaving 26 bases between the germline ends. Germline V gene data show CDR1 as DFQATT and CDR2 as SNEGSKA (reference sequence). The CDR3 has 17 residues. In DNA, the CDR3 is TGCAGTGCTCACAGGGTCGGGGGGATCATAACCCTCAATGAGCAGTTCTTC. Protein product: CSAHRVGGIITLNEQFF.

A word on this clonotype: Relative to the germline gene, one junction end is altered; a read error may explain this. The chain joins TRBV24-1 to TRBJ2-1; D assignment may be TRBD1 or TRBD2 (5 bases each). This CDR3 is 15 amino acids long. Germline V gene sequence: CDR1 KGHDR, CDR2 SFDVKD. The chain's CDR3 is CATSALGPDPGEQFF. CDR3 bases: TGTGCCACCAGTGCTTTGGGACCCGATCCGGGTGAGCAGTTCTTC.

This clonotype was detected only a few times. The V and J genes are TRBV12-3 or TRBV12-4 and TRBJ2-1; 10 nucleotides match TRBD2. V trimming: 5 bases; J trimming: 8 bases; junction bases outside the gene matches: 9. The CDR3 runs to 15 residues. The CDR3: CASSRASGSVDEQFF. The DNA of the CDR3 is TGTGCCAGCAGTCGGGCTAGCGGGAGTGTCGATGAGCAGTTCTTC.

This clonotype was detected only a few times. This chain joins TRBV5-6 and TRBJ2-7, with D tentatively TRBD1 or TRBD2 (5 bases each). The CDR3 extends over 14 amino acids. CDR1 and CDR2 from the germline V gene are SGHDT and YYEEEE. The germline V and J ends were trimmed by 0 bases and 4 bases, with 11 bases remaining between them. The CDR3 DNA is TGTGCCAGCAGCTTGGCGCAGGGAGCGTACGAGCAGTACTTC. Translating it yields CASSLAQGAYEQYF.

The chain recombines TRBV28 with TRBJ1-1; D is perhaps TRBD1 (6 bases). Per germline, CDR1 MDHEN and CDR2 SYDVKM. There are 14 residues in the CDR3. V lost 5 bases and J lost 5, with 15 bases in between. The CDR3 DNA reads TGTGCCAGCAGTCTAGGGGGGACGCGGACTGAAGCTTTCTTT. As protein: CASSLGGTRTEAFF. The full variable domain, with the rest looked up from reference TRBV28 and TRBJ1-1, is DVKVTQSSRYLVKRTGEKVFLECVQDMDHENMFWYRQDPGLGLRLIYFSYDVKMKEKGDIPEGYSVSREKKERFSLILESASTNQTSMYLCASSLGGTRTEAFFGQGTRLTVV.

At least ten counts were recorded for this clonotype. The chain joins TRBV12-3 or TRBV12-4 to TRBJ1-5; D might be TRBD1 (6 bases). Between the trimmed V and J ends, which lost 4 bases and 1 base, there was a span of 8 bases. CDR3 length: 14 amino acids. The CDR3 coding sequence is TGTGCCAGCAGTTCACAGGGAAGCAATCAGCCCCAGCATTTT. Translated: CASSSQGSNQPQHF.

This clonotype was recorded at least ten times. The V gene is TRBV5-1, the J gene TRBJ2-7; no firm D call. Germline loops: CDR1 SGHRS, CDR2 YFSETQ. This CDR3 is 11 amino acids long. Trimming cost V 3 bases and J 3 bases, with 4 bases left between them. CDR3 residues: CASSSNYEQYF. The CDR3 region has the DNA TGCGCCAGCAGCTCAAACTACGAGCAGTACTTC.

This clonotype has more than one count but fewer than ten. V is TRBV6-1 and J is TRBJ1-4, with 11 bases matching TRBD1. CDR1 MNHNS and CDR2 SASEGT come from the germline V gene. There are 14 residues in the CDR3. V shed 6 bases, J shed 8 bases, and the junction held 5 bases outside the gene matches. CDR3 protein: CASSGTGGFEKLFF. The DNA of the CDR3 is TGTGCCAGCAGCGGGACAGGGGGATTCGAAAAACTGTTTTTT.

The chain combines TRBV7-8 with TRBJ2-7; perhaps TRBD1 as D (5 bases). V lost 5 bases and J 2 bases, leaving 13 bases between the germline ends. The CDR3 is 14 residues long. From germline, CDR1 is SGHVS and CDR2 FQNEAQ. In nucleotides, the CDR3 is TGTGCCAGCAGCGGAATGACAGAGACCTACGAGCAGTACGTC. Residues: CASSGMTETYEQYV.

The genes are TRBV11-1 and TRBJ2-3, with 11 bases that match TRBD2. The CDR3 consists of 19 residues. J lost 0 bases, V lost 5 bases, and 13 bases had no gene match. The germline V gene has CDR1 SGHAT and CDR2 FQDESV (reference sequence). CDR3 protein: CASSPRAGSGGASTDTQYF. The CDR3 DNA reads TGTGCCAGCAGCCCCCGAGCGGGTAGCGGGGGGGCTAGCACAGATACGCAGTATTTT.

The chain links TRBV24-1 to TRBJ2-1; no definite D call. V was trimmed by 4 bases and J by 2 bases, leaving 17 bases between them. CDR1 is KGHDR and CDR2 is SFDVKD in the germline V gene. The CDR3 runs to 17 residues. This chain's CDR3 is CATSDSQFNPTYNEQFF. The DNA for the CDR3 is TGTGCCACCAGTGACAGCCAATTCAACCCTACCTACAATGAGCAGTTCTTC.

This clonotype was detected a few times. V gene TRBV7-2 combines with J gene TRBJ2-2, with TRBD2 identical over 8 bases. Per germline, CDR1 SGHTA and CDR2 FQGNSA. V shed 1 base and J 7 bases; nucleotides not matched to a gene: 2. CDR3 length: 14 residues. The CDR3 bases are TGTGCCAGCAGCTTAGGACTAGCGTTCGGGGAGCTGTTTTTT. Its translation is CASSLGLAFGELFF.

The genes are TRBV12-3 or TRBV12-4 and TRBJ1-2; tentative D call: TRBD1 (6 bases). The CDR3 runs to 16 residues. V was clipped by 5 bases and J by 6 bases, with 22 bases between them. CDR3 DNA: TGTGCCAGCAGTCCGGGGGGGGGGGCTGGTCTTCATGGCTACACCTTC. It codes for CASSPGGGAGLHGYTF.

This clonotype has only a few counts. The chain carries TRBV5-1 and TRBJ2-5; 9 bases line up with TRBD2. Germline-derived CDR1 and CDR2 are SGHRS and YFSETQ. V lost 5 bases and J lost 5; bases outside the gene matches: 13. CDR3 length: 16 residues. Written as DNA, the CDR3 is TGCGCCAGCAGATCGGGACTAGCTCCTCGGATGGAGACCCAGTACTTC. Translating gives CASRSGLAPRMETQYF.

This clonotype was counted between two and nine times. J is TRBJ2-1 and V is TRBV11-1; TRBD2 matches 7 bases. The length of the CDR3 is 19 residues. J lost 7 bases, V lost 2 bases, and 20 bases had no gene match. CDR1 is SGHAT and CDR2 is FQDESV in the germline V gene (reference sequence). DNA of the CDR3: TGTGCCAGCAGCTTAACGCTCGGGTCTAGCGGAGGAAGGGAGAATGAGCAGTTCTTC. It is translated as CASSLTLGSSGGRENEQFF. Variable domain in full (rest from reference TRBV11-1 and TRBJ2-1): EAEVAQSPRYKITEKSQAVAFWCDPISGHATLYWYRQILGQGPELLVQFQDESVVDDSQLPKDRFSAERLKGVDSTLKIQPAELGDSAMYLCASSLTLGSSGGRENEQFFGPGTRLTVL.

The J gene is TRBJ2-7, the V gene TRBV20-1; 11 positions agree with TRBD2. The CDR3 consists of 16 residues. J was trimmed by 4 bases and V by 6 bases; bases with no gene match: 14. In germline, CDR1 is DFQATT, CDR2 SNEGSKA (reference sequence). The CDR3: CSAPDTSGGRYYEQYV. As DNA, the CDR3 is TGCAGTGCGCCCGACACTAGCGGGGGAAGATATTACGAGCAGTACGTC.

The gene calls are TRBV12-3 or TRBV12-4 and TRBJ2-7; 14 nucleotides agree with TRBD2. V lost 6 bases to trimming and J lost 3 bases; unmatched junction nucleotides: 10. The CDR3 is made up of 17 amino acids. The CDR3 DNA sequence: TGTGCCAGCAGCCCATTGGGACTAGCGGGAGAGTTCTACGAGCAGTACTTC. Translating gives CASSPLGLAGEFYEQYF.

The table lists this clonotype with a few counts. V is TRBV29-1 and J is TRBJ2-7, with D hard to call. The CDR3 is 12 amino acids. V was pared by 5 bases and J by 0 bases, with 8 bases between. CDR1 SQVTM and CDR2 ANQGSEA come from the germline V gene. The CDR3 DNA reads as TGCAGCGTTTTCAGTAGCTCCTACGAGCAGTACTTC. Translating gives CSVFSSSYEQYF.

This clonotype was detected only a few times. This chain joins TRBV5-1 and TRBJ2-1, with TRBD2 matching 11 bases. J was trimmed by 7 bases and V by 4 bases; bases with no gene match: 10. From germline, CDR1 is SGHRS and CDR2 YFSETQ. The CDR3 sequence is 16 residues long. In DNA form, the CDR3 reads TGCGCCAGCAGCCCGATAGCGGGGGGGCTAGGAAATGAGCAGTTCTTC. Translation: CASSPIAGGLGNEQFF.

This chain uses TRBV14 with TRBJ2-2, with 7 positions matching TRBD1. Germline V gives CDR1 SGHDN, CDR2 FVKESK. The CDR3 is 18 amino acids. J lost 4 bases, V lost 3 bases, and 14 bases had no gene match. The CDR3 protein is CASSHPYGRDRSTGELFF. CDR3 sequence (DNA): TGTGCCAGCAGCCACCCCTACGGCCGGGACAGATCCACCGGGGAGCTGTTTTTT.

For this clonotype: One end of the junction varies from germline; a read error may be responsible. This chain connects TRBV3-1 to TRBJ2-3; the D is unclear. The CDR3 extends over 15 amino acids. Per germline, CDR1 LGHDT and CDR2 YNNKEL (reference sequence). The CDR3 spells CATSKGKQSTDTQYF. In DNA, the CDR3 is TGTGCCACCAGCAAAGGGAAGCAGAGCACAGATACGCAGTATTTT.

This clonotype has just a few counts. The chain uses TRBV5-1 and TRBJ2-1, with a weak D call TRBD1 (6 bases). Between the trimmed V and J ends, which lost 7 bases and 5 bases, there was a span of 19 bases. The germline gives CDR1 SGHRS, CDR2 YFSETQ. The length of the CDR3 is 15 residues. For the CDR3, the DNA is TGCGCCAGCGCCACCCCGGGACAACTAAACAATGAGCAGTTCTTC. Its protein is CASATPGQLNNEQFF.

The gene calls are TRBV20-1 and TRBJ2-1, with a tentative D call TRBD2 (5 bases). The CDR3 covers 13 residues. Trimming stripped 6 bases from V and 5 bases from J, with 14 bases between. Germline loops: CDR1 DFQATT, CDR2 SNEGSKA (reference sequence). The CDR3 coding sequence is TGCAGTGCACCCAGGACTCCCGACAATGAGCAGTTCTTC. The encoded protein is CSAPRTPDNEQFF.

The sample holds a few counts of this clonotype. The chain has TRBV5-1 and TRBJ2-1, with TRBD2 matching over 9 bases. Germline V lookup: CDR1 SGHRS, CDR2 YFSETQ. The CDR3 is 15 residues long. The junction had 6 bases not matched to a gene; V was cut back by 2 bases and J by 6 bases. The DNA for the CDR3 is TGCGCCAGCAGCTTATTTAGCGGGGGACCCAATGAGCAGTTCTTC. Its translation is CASSLFSGGPNEQFF.

This clonotype was seen more than once but under ten times. The V call is TRBV4-1, the J call TRBJ1-1; 7 bases fit TRBD1. The germline CDR1 and CDR2 sequences are MGHRA and YSYEKL. This CDR3 has 13 residues. V shed 3 bases, J shed 7 bases, and the junction held 5 bases outside the gene matches. The chain's CDR3 is CASSHNRGDEAFF. CDR3 nucleotide sequence: TGCGCCAGCAGCCATAACAGGGGTGATGAAGCTTTCTTT.

In this sample, this clonotype turned up a few times. The chain employs TRBV7-9 and TRBJ1-1; 9 bases match TRBD1. CDR1 and CDR2 from the germline V gene are SEHNR and FQNEAQ (reference sequence). The junction had 10 bases not matched to a gene; V was cut back by 5 bases and J by 6 bases. This CDR3 has 15 amino acids. CDR3: CASSAGGTGLAEAFF. The CDR3 nucleotides read TGTGCCAGCAGCGCAGGTGGGACAGGGCTGGCTGAAGCTTTCTTT.

This clonotype was picked up many times. The chain joins TRBV5-1 to TRBJ1-6; no firm D call. Deletions cut 2 bases from V and 7 bases from J, with 7 bases between. There are 13 residues in the CDR3. Germline V CDR1 and CDR2: SGHRS, YFSETQ. In DNA, the CDR3 is TGCGCCAGCAGCTTAGCCATGAATTCACCCCTCCACTTT. The encoded protein is CASSLAMNSPLHF.

This clonotype was seen a few times. V is TRBV5-1 and J is TRBJ2-1; D could derive from TRBD1 or TRBD2 (6 bases each). Deletions cut 4 bases from V and 1 base from J, with 18 bases between. The CDR3 has 17 amino acids. Per the germline V gene, CDR1 is SGHRS and CDR2 is YFSETQ. CDR3 region: CASSDTQGLSSYNEQFF. CDR3 in DNA: TGCGCCAGCAGCGATACACAGGGACTGTCGTCCTACAATGAGCAGTTCTTC. The full variable domain, rest sourced from reference TRBV5-1 and TRBJ2-1, is KAGVTQTPRYLIKTRGQQVTLSCSPISGHRSVSWYQQTPGQGLQFLFEYFSETQRNKGNFPGRFSGRQFSNSRSEMNVSTLELGDSALYLCASSDTQGLSSYNEQFFGPGTRLTVL.